This T cell receptor beta chain is drawn from a study of T-cell memory formation after mild COVID-19. The CDR3 extends over 18 amino acids. Per germline, CDR1 SGDLS and CDR2 YYNGEE. Trimming shortened V by 0 bases and J by 1 base, and 17 bases separated the two germline ends. After 5'RACE with constant-segment primers, TCR alpha and TCR beta cDNA libraries carrying sample barcodes and UMIs were obtained. TCRdb called the 5' RACE reads again in MiXCR, with one record for every CDR3 protein. The table includes 200,000 to 250,000 distinct CDR3 sequences, around 17% detected once. The sample consisted of PBMCs or a T cell subset sorted from them (not recorded which). The chain combines TRBV9 with TRBJ1-5; tentatively, D is TRBD1 (5 bases). The TCR sequence derives from a man between 18 and 29 years old who had mild COVID-19 (a few samples of this study predate the infection). Cell type and time point are not known. The CDR3 nucleotides read TGTGCCAGCAGCGTAGGGCCGGGAGGGGAGCGGAGCAATCAGCCCCAGCATTTT. It encodes CASSVGPGGERSNQPQHF.